This T cell receptor beta chain comes out of a study of T cell repertoires in cytomegalovirus infection. The wider study: HLA-B-restricted CMV epitopes that are well studied were used alongside recently identified HLA-C-restricted ones. Public TCR beta signatures indicated both CMV infection and matching HLA type. General study findings and limits: HLA-C-restricted CMV-specific TCR beta clonotypes were dominant in the ex vivo response.

This clonotype occurred many times. Its antigen is unknown. Germline V gene data show CDR1 as SGHAT and CDR2 as FQNNGV. J gave up 7 bases and V 5 bases, and 11 bases lay outside the gene matches. The CDR3 has 14 residues. TCRdb redid the calling of the reads with MiXCR, one entry per CDR3 protein. The sample lists 69,000 or so distinct CDR3 sequences; under 30% were seen once. The J gene is TRBJ2-7, the V gene TRBV11-2; 7 bases are shared with TRBD2. The receptor's source is a human donor in good health (CMV status not recorded). Some clones in this sample may be carry-over from other donors' samples. The source material was CD8+ T cells from cultured PBMCs, sampled from culture after CMV antigen stimulation. DNA of the CDR3: TGTGCCAGCAGCCTAACGGGGGGAGCGCGGGAGCAGTACTTC. Its translation: CASSLTGGAREQYF. The whole variable domain, filled in from reference TRBV11-2 and TRBJ2-7, reads EAGVAQSPRYKIIEKRQSVAFWCNPISGHATLYWYQQILGQGPKLLIQFQNNGVVDDSQLPKDRFSAERLKGVDSTLKIQPAKLEDSAVYLCASSLTGGAREQYFGPGTRLTVT.